The entry below describes one T cell receptor (beta chain). This clonotype has just a few counts. It lacks a known antigen. Base qualities are not provided; no much larger clone lies one nucleotide away. This sample is part of a study of regulatory T cells in long-lasting Graves disease (dated by TCRdb to the early 2020s). Describing the broader study: Antithyroid drugs had been taken for less than 3 months by newly diagnosed Graves' disease patients. This study used TCR sequencing and RNA sequencing of peripheral blood to compare persistent Graves' disease patients against newly diagnosed Graves' disease patients. The study took place in China and was registered as a clinical trial. A total of roughly 33 samples were covered by TCR sequencing, comprising 13 persistent and roughly 20 newly diagnosed Graves' disease patients.

Library creation used multiplex PCR. For sequencing, an Illumina HiSeq 4000 was employed. iRepertoire HTBI primers and Arm-PCR amplification of CDR3 regions were used to construct TCR beta libraries. PCR products were gel purified before sequencing. The authors' pipeline ran thus. Gene usage analysis of CDR3 amino acid clonotypes relied on the roughly 60 TRBV and more than twelve TRBJ segments identified across samples. Filtered high-quality paired reads were merged into contigs using COPE and FqMerger. BLAST was used to align contigs to IMGT TRBV, TRBD and TRBJ reference genes, and CDR3 was defined according to IMGT. Clonotypes above 0.1% frequency were classified as highly expanded clones. Repertoire diversity was measured by Shannon entropy, and V-J evenness by the Gini coefficient. Public clonotypes were defined as clonotypes shared by more than one individual. TCRdb handled the public reads itself, with Q25 trimming in fastp and clone calling in MiXCR, and kept productive beta chains. Merged by CDR3 protein, the rows form single entries marked with the most common genes and DNA. None of the V and J calls come from the authors' own analysis; TCRdb made them. This sample is represented by roughly 560,000 distinct CDR3 sequences; roughly a sixth of them were singletons. Roughly 25% of the sample belongs to the ten largest clones.

Read against the paper, the sample's time point label means: newly diagnosed GD, antithyroid drugs for less than 3 months. For both TCR sequencing and RNA sequencing, RNA was extracted from PBMCs in TRIzol. The diagnosis of Graves' disease followed American Thyroid Association guidelines. Patients were recruited from an endocrinology department in Xi'an, China. Each patient gave around 9 milliliters of peripheral blood, collected in an EDTA anticoagulant tube. Ficoll Paque Plus density gradient separation was used to isolate PBMCs, and no additional T cell sorting was done. An Agilent 2100 Bioanalyzer and agarose gel were used to assess RNA quality, and a NanoDrop 2000 was used to measure RNA concentration. What the work shows at the level of the full study, not this receptor alone: The study examined only peripheral blood because the primary lesion, thyroid tissue, could not be accessed. More public clonotypes were shared among persistent patients (roughly 2,700) than among newly diagnosed patients (approximately 930). As a limitation, the authors acknowledged that the small sample size may reduce accuracy. Only the TCR beta chain was sequenced and analyzed. Compared with newly diagnosed patients, patients with persistent Graves' disease had lower TCR Shannon entropy and fewer highly expanded clones, which suggests clonal expansion.

Another study also made use of these data, one on T cells in Graves' hyperthyroidism and ophthalmopathy. As noted in the second study: Stable Graves' hyperthyroidism was defined as no progression to ophthalmopathy during 18 months of follow-up. Hyperthyroidism patients were newly diagnosed, had a disease duration of under 2 months, and were aged 18 to 65 years. The study excluded patients with uncontrolled infections, other autoimmune diseases, pregnancy or lactation. Diagnoses were based on clinical symptoms, serum thyroxine and TRAb, thyroid ultrasound and orbital computed tomography. The first round of RT-PCR for the TCR CDR3 was performed with the HTBI primer set and the Qiagen OneStep RT-PCR kit. Most expanded thyroid clonotypes (frequency above 0.001) were also found in blood, which suggests that blood repertoires may mirror thyroid immune responses. A model built on a 13 V-J signature distinguished ophthalmopathy from stable hyperthyroidism, reaching about 89% sensitivity and around 82% specificity in cross-validation and 80%/75% in testing. In validation, the model predicted progression to ophthalmopathy with around 71% sensitivity and around 72% specificity, a median of 6.5 months before onset. To identify distinguishing TCR V-J signatures, a discovery cohort of around 100 patients was used, comprising 43 with Graves' ophthalmopathy and approximately 57 with stable Graves' hyperthyroidism. Prospective prediction of ophthalmopathy was tested in an independent validation cohort consisting of some 20 hyperthyroidism patients and around 16 patients who later progressed to ophthalmopathy. The 90 to 100 discovery patients were randomly divided into training and test sets at a 7:3 ratio. The study also compared thyroid tissue and blood T-cell repertoires from roughly six Graves' hyperthyroidism patients. After blood sampling, hyperthyroidism patients were treated with methimazole at a starting dose of 30 mg daily, and ophthalmopathy patients were treated with high-dose intravenous methylprednisolone. Libraries were constructed in a second round of multiplex PCR, after which size selection and purification were performed. The libraries were sequenced on an Illumina HiSeq2000 using paired-end 100 bp reads. Raw data were processed with SOAPnuke, discarding reads with adapters, uncalled bases, mean Phred below 15, or no exact constant-primer or identifier match. High-quality paired reads were merged with COPE v1.2.5, and unique nucleotide sequences were defined as clonotypes. MiTCR v1.1 was used to align clonotypes to the IMGT TRBV, TRBD and TRBJ reference segments. Analysis was restricted to V-J combinations with a frequency above 0.0001, which covered roughly 99% of repertoires. The TCS score was defined as the ratio of F50 (clonal expansion) to E x V (chaos), calculated using BLOSUM62-based TCRdist between CDR3 peptides within each V-J. Welch's t-statistics and random forest reduced several hundred V-J features to 13, which were used in a naive Bayes classifier (R e1071). Sample size was not statistically predetermined, and investigators were not blinded to group allocation. The paper reports TCR Vbeta CDR3 sequencing of over 130 peripheral blood samples: around 45 ophthalmopathy, some 80 hyperthyroidism and around 17 progressor patients.

The material was peripheral blood mononuclear cells (PBMCs), obtained at new diagnosis, from a patient treated with antithyroid drugs. The clonotype comes from a woman aged 40-65 years with Graves disease. Donor details come from another sample of the same person, matched by shared clones.

The DNA sequence reads TGTGCCAGCAGCGTAGGGACACTGAATCAGCCCCAGCATTTT. The translation is CASSVGTLNQPQHF. The chain couples TRBV9 to TRBJ1-5; matching of 5 bases hints at TRBD1 as the D gene. Based on the germline V gene, the CDR1 and CDR2 sequences are SGDLS and YYNGEE. V and J lose 0 bases and 4 bases, and a span of 8 bases separates them. The CDR3 numbers 14 residues from cysteine through phenylalanine. Just CDR3 DNA is preserved here, 42 bases in frame from base 1.